This TCR beta chain stems from a study of T cell repertoires in cytomegalovirus infection. Study in general: CMV infection together with matching HLA type was indicated by public TCR beta signatures. Study-wide findings and caveats: HLA-C-restricted CMV-specific TCR beta clonotypes prevailed in the ex vivo response. Frequencies of public TCR beta families were cumulated, and this identified carriers of CMV plus the relevant HLA.

The germline V and J ends were trimmed by 1 base and 8 bases, with 6 bases remaining between them. The CDR3 is 11 residues long. The germline CDR1 and CDR2 sequences are SEHNR and FQNEAQ (reference sequence). One entry per CDR3 protein results from TCRdb running MiXCR on the reads. The sample has roughly 310,000 distinct CDR3 sequences; 17% are singletons. This clonotype was seen only a few times. Its matching antigen is unknown. The chain carries TRBV7-9 and TRBJ2-7, with D perhaps TRBD1 (5 bases). The sequence came from a human donor in good health (CMV status not recorded). Some clones in this sample may be carry-over from other donors' samples. The material sequenced was PBMCs. The CDR3 protein is CASSLGTQQYF. CDR3 in DNA: TGTGCCAGCAGCTTAGGGACACAGCAGTACTTC.